This TCR beta chain was identified during a study of PD-1 blockade in mismatch repair-deficient tumors. Germline assignment: CDR1 MDHEN and CDR2 SYDVKM. With V trimmed by 4 bases and J by 5 bases, 6 bases remained unmatched. The CDR3 covers 16 residues. Generated by immunoSEQ multiplex PCR, the TCRdb table keeps only in-frame clones and is missing some. This sample has just under 65,000 clones, with 88% found just once. Material: peripheral blood, obtained 52 weeks after starting pembrolizumab. The rearrangement uses TRBV28 and TRBJ2-5; 14 bases align to TRBD2. The TCR was taken from an adult with mismatch repair-deficient cancer. CDR3 bases: TGTGCCAGCAGTTCGACGACTAGCGGGAGGGTGGAGACCCAGTACTTC. Amino acids: CASSSTTSGRVETQYF.